This T cell receptor beta chain was recorded in a study of OX40 agonist ivuxolimab in advanced cancers. Overall study context: Patients received the agonistic anti-OX40 (CD134) antibody ivuxolimab.

The study, taken as a whole, reports: Also present in some nonresponders was a low level of normalized T-cell clonal expansion.

On this clone: Its antigen is not known.

Here immunoSEQ multiplex PCR was the method, and the copy in TCRdb shows in-frame clones only, minus some. In the table there are about 79,000 clones, roughly 87% of which are singletons. The CDR3 spans 16 residues. V shed 5 bases and J 3 bases; nucleotides not matched to a gene: 6. The V gene's germline CDR1 is SGHAT and CDR2 FQNNGV. The sequence was collected from an adult with an advanced solid tumor such as melanoma, head and neck, liver or kidney cancer. V usage is TRBV11-2 and J usage is TRBJ2-2, with 10 bases that match TRBD1. The sequencing here drew on CD4+ or CD8+ T cells sorted from blood, taken in a trial of the OX40 agonist ivuxolimab. Here the CDR3 DNA reads TGTGCCAGCAGCCGATCCGGACAGGGGGACACCGGGGAGCTGTTTTTT. Translated, it gives CASSRSGQGDTGELFF.